The TCR beta chain under discussion was sequenced for a study of OX40 agonist ivuxolimab in advanced cancers. Study overall: Under the entry rules, prior anti-PD-1, anti-PD-L1 or anti-CTLA-4 therapy was allowed, and 40% had some.

Points from the study as a whole: Researchers did not establish what antigens the expanded peripheral T cells target. Individuals who were partial responders at 0.1-3.0 mg/kg had clonal expansion that ranked among the lowest.

Turning to this clone: Its specificity is not known.

Using immunoSEQ multiplex PCR, the repertoire was profiled, and TCRdb retains in-frame clones only, with some absent. In the table there are some 20,000 clones, around 90% of which are singletons. Any history of autoimmune disease or systemic immunosuppression disqualified patients. Germline V lookup: CDR1 ENHRY, CDR2 SYGVKD. The V and J ends lost 4 bases and 1 base, in that order; junction bases with no gene match: 5. CDR3 length: 15 amino acids. The source of this sequence is an adult with an advanced solid tumor such as melanoma, head and neck, liver or kidney cancer. The material was CD4+ or CD8+ T cells sorted from blood, obtained in a trial of the OX40 agonist ivuxolimab. The chain is built from TRBV10-3 and TRBJ2-3; 7 nucleotides agree with TRBD1. In DNA form, the CDR3 reads TGTGCCATCAGTGGCGAAGGGGGCGGCACAGATACGCAGTATTTT. Residues: CAISGEGGGTDTQYF.